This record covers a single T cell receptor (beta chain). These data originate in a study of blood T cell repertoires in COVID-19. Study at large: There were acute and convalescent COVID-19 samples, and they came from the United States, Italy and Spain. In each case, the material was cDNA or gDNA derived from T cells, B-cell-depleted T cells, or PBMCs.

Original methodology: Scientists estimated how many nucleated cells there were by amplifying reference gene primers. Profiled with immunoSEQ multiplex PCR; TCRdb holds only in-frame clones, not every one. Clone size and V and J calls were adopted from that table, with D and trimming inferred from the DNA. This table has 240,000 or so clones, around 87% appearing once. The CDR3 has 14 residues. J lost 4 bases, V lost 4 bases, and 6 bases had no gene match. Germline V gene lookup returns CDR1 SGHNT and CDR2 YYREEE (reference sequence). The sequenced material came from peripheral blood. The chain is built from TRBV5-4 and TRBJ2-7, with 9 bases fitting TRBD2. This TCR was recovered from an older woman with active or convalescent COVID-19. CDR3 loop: CASSPAGGVYEQYF. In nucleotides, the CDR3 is TGTGCCAGCAGCCCAGCGGGGGGAGTTTACGAGCAGTACTTC.